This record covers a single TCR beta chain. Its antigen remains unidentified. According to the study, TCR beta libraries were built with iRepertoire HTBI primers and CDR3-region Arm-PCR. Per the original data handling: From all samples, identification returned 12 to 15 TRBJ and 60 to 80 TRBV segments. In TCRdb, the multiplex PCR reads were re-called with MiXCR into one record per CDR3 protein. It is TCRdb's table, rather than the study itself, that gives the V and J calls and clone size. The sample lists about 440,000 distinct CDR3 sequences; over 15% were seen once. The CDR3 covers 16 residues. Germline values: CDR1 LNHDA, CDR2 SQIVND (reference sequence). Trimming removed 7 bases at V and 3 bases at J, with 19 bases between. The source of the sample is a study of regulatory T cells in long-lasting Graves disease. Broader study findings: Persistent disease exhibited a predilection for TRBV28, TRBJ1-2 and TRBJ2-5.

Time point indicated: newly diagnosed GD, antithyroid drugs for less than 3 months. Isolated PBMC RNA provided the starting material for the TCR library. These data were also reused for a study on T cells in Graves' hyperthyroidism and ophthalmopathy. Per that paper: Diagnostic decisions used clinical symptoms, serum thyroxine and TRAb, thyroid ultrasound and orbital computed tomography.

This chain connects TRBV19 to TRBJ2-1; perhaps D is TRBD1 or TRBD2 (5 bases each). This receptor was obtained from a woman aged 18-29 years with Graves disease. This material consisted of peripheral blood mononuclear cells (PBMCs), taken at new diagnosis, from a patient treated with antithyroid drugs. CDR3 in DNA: TGTGCCAGTACCCCAAGAAGGGGAGACGGCTACAATGAGCAGTTCTTC. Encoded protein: CASTPRRGDGYNEQFF.